The TCR beta chain under discussion was sequenced for a study of blood T cells in healthy people across ages. Study-level background: Every two T cells gave about one barcoded beta molecule via template switching. Study-level findings and limits: Strong correlation existed between TCR beta diversity and naive T cell percentage. Not knowing donor CMV status may have confounded expanded clonotype changes.

In the case of this clonotype: The antigen remains unidentified.

The germline CDR1 and CDR2 sequences are DFQATT and SNEGSKA (reference sequence). J lost 6 bases, V lost 0 bases, and 6 bases had no gene match. The CDR3 is 15 residues long. PCR was performed a second time for about 7 to 11 cycles using a sample-barcoded 5' primer and a J-beta primer mix. TCRdb re-called the 5' RACE reads with MiXCR, one entry per CDR3 protein. This table holds about 1.8 million distinct CDR3 sequences, around 50% found once. V gene TRBV20-1 combines with J gene TRBJ2-1, with 9 bases identical to TRBD1. The TCR was taken from a middle-aged woman in good health. Sequenced input: blood. This chain's CDR3 is CSARDGDRDFNEQFF. As DNA, the CDR3 is TGCAGTGCTAGAGATGGGGACAGGGATTTCAATGAGCAGTTCTTC.